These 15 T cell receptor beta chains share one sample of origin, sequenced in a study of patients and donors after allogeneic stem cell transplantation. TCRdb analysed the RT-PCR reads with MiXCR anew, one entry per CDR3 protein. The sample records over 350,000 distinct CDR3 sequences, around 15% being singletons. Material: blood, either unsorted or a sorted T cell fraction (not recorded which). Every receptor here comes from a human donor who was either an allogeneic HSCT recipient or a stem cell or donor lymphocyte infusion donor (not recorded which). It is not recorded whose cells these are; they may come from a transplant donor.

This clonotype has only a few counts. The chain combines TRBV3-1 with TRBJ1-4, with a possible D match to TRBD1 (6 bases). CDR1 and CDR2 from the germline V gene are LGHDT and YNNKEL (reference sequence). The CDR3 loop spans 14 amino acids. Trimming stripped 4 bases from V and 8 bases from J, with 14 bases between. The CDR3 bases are TGTGCCAGCAGCCCTACAGGGTGGAGAGAAAAACTGTTTTTT. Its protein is CASSPTGWREKLFF.

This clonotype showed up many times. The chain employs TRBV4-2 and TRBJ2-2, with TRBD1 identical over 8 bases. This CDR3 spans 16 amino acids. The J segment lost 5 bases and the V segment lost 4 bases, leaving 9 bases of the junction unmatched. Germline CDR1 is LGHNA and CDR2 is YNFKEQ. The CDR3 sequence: CASSRTGTGGTGELFF. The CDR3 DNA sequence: TGTGCCAGCAGCCGCACCGGGACAGGTGGGACCGGGGAGCTGTTTTTT.

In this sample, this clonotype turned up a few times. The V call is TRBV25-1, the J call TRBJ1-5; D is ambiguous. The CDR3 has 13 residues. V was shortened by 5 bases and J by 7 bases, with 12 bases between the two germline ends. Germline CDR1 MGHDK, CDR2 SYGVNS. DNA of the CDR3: TGTGCCAGCAGTTTAGGTCGGGAGCAGCCCCAGCATTTT. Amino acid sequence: CASSLGREQPQHF.

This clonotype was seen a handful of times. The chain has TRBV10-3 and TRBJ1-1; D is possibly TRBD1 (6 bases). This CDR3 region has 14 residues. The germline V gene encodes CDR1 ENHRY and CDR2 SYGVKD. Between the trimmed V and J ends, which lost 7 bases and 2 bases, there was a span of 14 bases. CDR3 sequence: CAIKDRHINTEAFF. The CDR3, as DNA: TGTGCCATCAAAGACAGGCACATCAACACTGAAGCTTTCTTT.

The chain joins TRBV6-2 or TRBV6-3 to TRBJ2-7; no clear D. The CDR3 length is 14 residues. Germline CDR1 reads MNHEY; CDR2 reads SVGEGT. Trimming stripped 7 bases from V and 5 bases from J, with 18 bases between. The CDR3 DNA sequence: TGTGCCAGCAATCCTACGGGCTTCAGCCACGAGCAGTACTTC. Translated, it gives CASNPTGFSHEQYF.

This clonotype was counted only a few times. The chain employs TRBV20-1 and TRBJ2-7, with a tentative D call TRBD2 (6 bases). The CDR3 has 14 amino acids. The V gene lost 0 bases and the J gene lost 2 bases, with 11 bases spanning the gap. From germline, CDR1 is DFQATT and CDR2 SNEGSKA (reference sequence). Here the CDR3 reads CSARDMRGPYEQYF. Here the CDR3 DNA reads TGCAGTGCTAGAGATATGCGGGGACCCTACGAGCAGTACTTC.

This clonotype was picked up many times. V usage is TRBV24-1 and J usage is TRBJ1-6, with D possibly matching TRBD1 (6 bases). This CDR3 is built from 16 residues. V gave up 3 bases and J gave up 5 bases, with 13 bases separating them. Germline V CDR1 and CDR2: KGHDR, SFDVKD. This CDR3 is CATSDTTGPNNSPLHF. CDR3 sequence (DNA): TGTGCCACCAGTGATACGACAGGACCGAATAATTCACCCCTCCACTTT.

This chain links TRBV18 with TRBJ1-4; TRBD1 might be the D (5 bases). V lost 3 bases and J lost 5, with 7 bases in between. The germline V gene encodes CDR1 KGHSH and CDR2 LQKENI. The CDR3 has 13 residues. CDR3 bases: TGTGCCAGCTCACCGGGGCCGAATGAAAAACTGTTTTTT. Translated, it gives CASSPGPNEKLFF.

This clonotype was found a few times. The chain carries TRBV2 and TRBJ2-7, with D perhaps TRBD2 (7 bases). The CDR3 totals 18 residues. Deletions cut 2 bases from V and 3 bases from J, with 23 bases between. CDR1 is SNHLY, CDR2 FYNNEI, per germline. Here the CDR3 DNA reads TGTGCCAGCAGTGAAACGGGAGGCCCGTCCAGGGGTAACTACGAGCAGTACTTC. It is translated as CASSETGGPSRGNYEQYF.

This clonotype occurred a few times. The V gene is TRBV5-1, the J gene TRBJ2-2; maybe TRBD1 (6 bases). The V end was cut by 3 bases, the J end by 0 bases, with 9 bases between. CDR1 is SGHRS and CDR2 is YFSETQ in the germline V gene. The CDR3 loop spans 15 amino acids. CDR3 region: CASSSRGSNTGELFF. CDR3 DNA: TGCGCCAGCAGCTCAAGGGGGTCGAACACCGGGGAGCTGTTTTTT.

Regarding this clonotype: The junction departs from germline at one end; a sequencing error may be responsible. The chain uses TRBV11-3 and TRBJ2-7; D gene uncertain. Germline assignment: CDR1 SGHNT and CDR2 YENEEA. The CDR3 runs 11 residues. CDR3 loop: CASSLETEQYF. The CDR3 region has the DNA TGTGCCAGCAGCCTAGAGACGGAGCAGTACTTC.

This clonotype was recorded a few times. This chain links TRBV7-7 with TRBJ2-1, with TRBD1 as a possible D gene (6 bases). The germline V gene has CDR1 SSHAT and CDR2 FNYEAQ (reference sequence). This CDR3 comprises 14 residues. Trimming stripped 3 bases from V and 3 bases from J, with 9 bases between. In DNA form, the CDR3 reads TGTGCCAGCAGCTTGGACAGCTACTACAATGAGCAGTTCTTC. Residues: CASSLDSYYNEQFF.

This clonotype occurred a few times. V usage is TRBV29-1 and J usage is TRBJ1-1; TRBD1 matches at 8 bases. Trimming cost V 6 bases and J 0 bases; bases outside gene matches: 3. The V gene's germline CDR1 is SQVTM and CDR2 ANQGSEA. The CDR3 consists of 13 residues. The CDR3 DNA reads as TGCAGCGTAGGACAGGGTGTGAACACTGAAGCTTTCTTT. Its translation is CSVGQGVNTEAFF.

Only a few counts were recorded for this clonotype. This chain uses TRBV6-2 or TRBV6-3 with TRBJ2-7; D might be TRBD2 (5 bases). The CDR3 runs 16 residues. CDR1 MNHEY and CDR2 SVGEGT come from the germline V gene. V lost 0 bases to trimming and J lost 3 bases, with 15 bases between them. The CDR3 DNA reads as TGTGCCAGCAGTTACTCGATAGGGAGAGACATCTACGAGCAGTACTTC. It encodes CASSYSIGRDIYEQYF.

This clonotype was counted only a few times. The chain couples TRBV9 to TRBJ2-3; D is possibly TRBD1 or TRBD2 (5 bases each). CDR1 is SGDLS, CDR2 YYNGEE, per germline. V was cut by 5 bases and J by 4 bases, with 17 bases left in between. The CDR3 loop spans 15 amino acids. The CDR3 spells CASRRDPRAADTQYF. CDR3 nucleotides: TGTGCCAGCAGAAGGGACCCAAGGGCGGCAGATACGCAGTATTTT.